This T cell receptor (beta chain) was sequenced during a study of technical replicates of blood from several donors. Trimming stripped 8 bases from V and 2 bases from J, with 19 bases between. This CDR3 comprises 15 residues. Germline CDR1 and CDR2: MDHEN and SYDVKM. This table comes from immunoSEQ multiplex PCR, and its TCRdb copy is limited to in-frame clones, with some not included. The sample yields around 69,000 clones, roughly 96% seen once. The V call is TRBV28, the J call TRBJ2-7; D is possibly TRBD2 (6 bases). This clonotype was obtained from a human donor in good health. Sequenced sample: T cells isolated from PBMCs. CDR3 region: CASDHHTGGPYEQYF. The CDR3 nucleotides are TGTGCCAGCGACCACCATACCGGGGGACCCTACGAGCAGTACTTC.